The TCR beta chain under discussion was sequenced for a study of blood T cell repertoires in COVID-19. Overall study: Specimens from acute and convalescent COVID-19 originated in the United States, Italy and Spain. PBMCs, B-cell-depleted T cells, or T cells provided the cDNA or gDNA that made up the material.

Clones were read by immunoSEQ multiplex PCR, and TCRdb kept only the in-frame ones, dropping some. The sample records 200,000 to 250,000 clones, approximately 90% being singletons. CDR3 length equals 12 residues. The ends lost 7 bases at V and 4 bases at J; junction bases unmatched: 0. Germline lookup yields CDR1 MNHEY and CDR2 SMNVEV (reference sequence). This clone was counted once. Seattle's cohort entered during active infection and was followed longitudinally. The receptor was isolated from a young man with COVID-19, enrolled during active disease. The sequencing input was peripheral blood. The gene calls are TRBV27 and TRBJ2-2; 7 bases are a match to TRBD1. CDR3 nucleotide sequence: TGTGCCAGCAACAGGGGCACCGGGGAGCTGTTTTTT. This codes for CASNRGTGELFF.